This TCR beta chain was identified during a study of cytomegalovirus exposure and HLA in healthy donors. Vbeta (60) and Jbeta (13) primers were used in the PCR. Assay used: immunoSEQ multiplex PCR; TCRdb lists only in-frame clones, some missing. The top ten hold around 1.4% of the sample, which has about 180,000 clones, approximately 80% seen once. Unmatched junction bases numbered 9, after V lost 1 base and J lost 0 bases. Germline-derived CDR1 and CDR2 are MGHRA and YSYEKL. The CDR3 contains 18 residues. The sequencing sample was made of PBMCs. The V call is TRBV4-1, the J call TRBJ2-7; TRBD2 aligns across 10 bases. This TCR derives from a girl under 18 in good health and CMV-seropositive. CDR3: CASSQGHSSGGISYEQYF. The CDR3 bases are TGCGCCAGCAGCCAAGGGCACTCTAGCGGGGGAATCTCCTACGAGCAGTACTTC.